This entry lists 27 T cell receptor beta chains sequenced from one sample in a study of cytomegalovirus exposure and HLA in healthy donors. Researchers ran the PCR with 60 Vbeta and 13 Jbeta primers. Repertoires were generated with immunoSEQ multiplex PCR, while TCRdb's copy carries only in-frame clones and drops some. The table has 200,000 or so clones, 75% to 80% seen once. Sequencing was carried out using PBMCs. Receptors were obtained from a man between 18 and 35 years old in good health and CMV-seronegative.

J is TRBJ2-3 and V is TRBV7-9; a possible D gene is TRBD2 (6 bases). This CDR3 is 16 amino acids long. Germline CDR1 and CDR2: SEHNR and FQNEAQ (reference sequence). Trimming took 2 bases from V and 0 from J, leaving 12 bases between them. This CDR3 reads CASSLYSGSSTDTQYF. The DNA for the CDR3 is TGTGCCAGCAGCTTATATAGCGGTTCTAGCACAGATACGCAGTATTTT.

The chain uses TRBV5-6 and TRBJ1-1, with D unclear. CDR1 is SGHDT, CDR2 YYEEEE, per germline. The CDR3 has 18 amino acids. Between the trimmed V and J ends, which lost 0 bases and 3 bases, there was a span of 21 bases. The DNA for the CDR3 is TGTGCCAGCAGCTTGGTGCCTTGGGTTTCGGAGATGGACACTGAAGCTTTCTTT. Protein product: CASSLVPWVSEMDTEAFF.

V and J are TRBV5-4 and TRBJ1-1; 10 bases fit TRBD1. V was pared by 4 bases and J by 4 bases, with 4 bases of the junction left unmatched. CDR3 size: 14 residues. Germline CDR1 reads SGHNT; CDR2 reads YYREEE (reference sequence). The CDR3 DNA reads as TGTGCCAGCAGCACGGGACAGGGGAGCACTGAAGCTTTCTTT. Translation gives CASSTGQGSTEAFF.

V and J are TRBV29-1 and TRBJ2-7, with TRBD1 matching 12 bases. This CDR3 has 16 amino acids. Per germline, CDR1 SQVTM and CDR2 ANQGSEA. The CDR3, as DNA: TGCAGTGCATCGGGACAGGGGGCCTCAAGCTCCTACGAGCAGTACTTC. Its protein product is CSASGQGASSSYEQYF.

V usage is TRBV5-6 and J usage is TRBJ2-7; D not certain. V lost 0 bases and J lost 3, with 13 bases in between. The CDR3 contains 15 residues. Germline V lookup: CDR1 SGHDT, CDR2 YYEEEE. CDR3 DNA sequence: TGTGCCAGCAGCTTGGAACAGCATTTAAACTACGAGCAGTACTTC. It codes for CASSLEQHLNYEQYF.

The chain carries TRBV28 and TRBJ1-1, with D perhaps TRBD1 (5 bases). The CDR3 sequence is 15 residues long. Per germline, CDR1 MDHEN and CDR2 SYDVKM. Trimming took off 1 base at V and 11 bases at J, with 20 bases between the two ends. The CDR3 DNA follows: TGTGCCAGCAGTTTATCCCCTAGGGGAAGCGGGGGGGCTTTCTTT. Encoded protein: CASSLSPRGSGGAFF.

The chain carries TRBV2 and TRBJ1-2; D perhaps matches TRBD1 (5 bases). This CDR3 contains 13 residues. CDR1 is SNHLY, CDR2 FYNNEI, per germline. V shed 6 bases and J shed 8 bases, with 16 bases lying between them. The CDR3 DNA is TGTGCCAGCAGATACCGGGACTCCTTGGGCTACACCTTC. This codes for CASRYRDSLGYTF.

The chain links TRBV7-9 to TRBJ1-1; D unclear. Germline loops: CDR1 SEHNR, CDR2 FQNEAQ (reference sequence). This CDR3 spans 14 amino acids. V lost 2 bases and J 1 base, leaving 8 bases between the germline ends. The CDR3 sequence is CASSLISGNTEAFF. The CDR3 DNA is TGTGCCAGCAGCTTAATTTCGGGGAACACTGAAGCTTTCTTT.

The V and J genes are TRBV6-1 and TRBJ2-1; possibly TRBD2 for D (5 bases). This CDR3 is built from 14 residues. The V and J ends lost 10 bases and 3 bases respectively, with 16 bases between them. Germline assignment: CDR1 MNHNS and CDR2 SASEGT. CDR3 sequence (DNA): TGTGCCACCCCCCGGGGAGCCCGCTACAATGAGCAGTTCTTC. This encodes CATPRGARYNEQFF.

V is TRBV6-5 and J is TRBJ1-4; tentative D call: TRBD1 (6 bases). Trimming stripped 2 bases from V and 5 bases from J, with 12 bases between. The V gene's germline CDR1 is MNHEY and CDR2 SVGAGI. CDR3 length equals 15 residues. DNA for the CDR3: TGTGCCAGCAGTTACGGCGGCAGGGGCAATGAAAAACTGTTTTTT. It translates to CASSYGGRGNEKLFF.

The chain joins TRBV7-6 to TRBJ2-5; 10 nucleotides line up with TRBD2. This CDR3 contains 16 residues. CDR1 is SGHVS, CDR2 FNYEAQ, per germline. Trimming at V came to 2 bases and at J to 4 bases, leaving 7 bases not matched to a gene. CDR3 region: CASSLRASGGSETQYF. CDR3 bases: TGTGCCAGCAGCTTAAGAGCTAGCGGGGGTTCAGAGACCCAGTACTTC.

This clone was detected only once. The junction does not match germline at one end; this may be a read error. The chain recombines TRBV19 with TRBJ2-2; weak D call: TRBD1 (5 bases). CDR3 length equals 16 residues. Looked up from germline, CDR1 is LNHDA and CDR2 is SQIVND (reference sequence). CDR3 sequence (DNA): TGTGCCAGTAGTATTCAGCAGGGCCCGAGCACCAGGGAGCTGTTTTTT. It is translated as CASSIQQGPSTRELFF. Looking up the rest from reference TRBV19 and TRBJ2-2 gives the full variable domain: DGGITQSPKYLFRKEGQNVTLSCEQNLNHDAMYWYRQDPGQGLRLIYYSQIVNDFQKGDIAEGYSVSREKKESFPLTVTSAQKNPTAFYLCASSIQQGPSTRELFFGEGSRLTVL.

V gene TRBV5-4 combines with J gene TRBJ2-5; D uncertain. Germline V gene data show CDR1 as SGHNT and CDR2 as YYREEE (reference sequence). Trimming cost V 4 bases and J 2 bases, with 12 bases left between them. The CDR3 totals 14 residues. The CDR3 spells CASSLGHPQETQYF. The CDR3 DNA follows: TGTGCCAGCAGCCTAGGTCACCCTCAAGAGACCCAGTACTTC.

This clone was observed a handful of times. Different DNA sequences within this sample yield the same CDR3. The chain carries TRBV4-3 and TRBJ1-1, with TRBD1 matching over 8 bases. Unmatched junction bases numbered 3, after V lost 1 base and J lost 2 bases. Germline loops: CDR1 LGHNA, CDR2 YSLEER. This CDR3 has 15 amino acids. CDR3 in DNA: TGCGCCAGCAGCCAAGTCGGACAGGGAAACACTGAAGCTTTCTTT. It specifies CASSQVGQGNTEAFF.

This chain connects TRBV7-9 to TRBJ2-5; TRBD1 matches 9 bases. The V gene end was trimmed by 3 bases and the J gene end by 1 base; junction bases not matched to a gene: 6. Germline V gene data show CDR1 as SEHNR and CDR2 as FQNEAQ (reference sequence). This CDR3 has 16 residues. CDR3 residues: CASSFVGTGSQETQYF. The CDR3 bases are TGTGCCAGCAGCTTCGTTGGGACAGGGTCCCAAGAGACCCAGTACTTC. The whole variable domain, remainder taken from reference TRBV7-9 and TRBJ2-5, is DTGVSQNPRHKITKRGQNVTFRCDPISEHNRLYWYRQTLGQGPEFLTYFQNEAQLEKSRLLSDRFSAERPKGSFSTLEIQRTEQGDSAMYLCASSFVGTGSQETQYFGPGTRLLVL.

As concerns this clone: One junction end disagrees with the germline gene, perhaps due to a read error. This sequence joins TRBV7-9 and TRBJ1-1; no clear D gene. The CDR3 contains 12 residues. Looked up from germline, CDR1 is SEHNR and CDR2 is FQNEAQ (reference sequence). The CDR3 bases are TGTTCCAGCAGCCTCGGTCGCACTGAAGCTTTCTTT. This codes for CSSSLGRTEAFF.

This CDR3 reads CASGAGGRTEAFF. The CDR3 nucleotides read TGTGCTAGTGGTGCCGGGGGGAGGACTGAAGCTTTCTTT. This chain uses TRBV12-5 with TRBJ1-1, with TRBD1 as a possible D gene (5 bases). This CDR3 is built from 13 residues. The V and J ends lost 5 bases and 5 bases respectively, with 12 bases between them. The germline gives CDR1 LGHNT, CDR2 FRNRAP.

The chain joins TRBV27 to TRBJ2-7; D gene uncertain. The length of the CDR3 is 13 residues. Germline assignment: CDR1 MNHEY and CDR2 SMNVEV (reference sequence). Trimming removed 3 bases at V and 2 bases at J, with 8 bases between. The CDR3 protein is CASSFIIPYEQYF. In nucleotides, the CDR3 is TGTGCCAGCAGTTTTATAATTCCCTACGAGCAGTACTTC.

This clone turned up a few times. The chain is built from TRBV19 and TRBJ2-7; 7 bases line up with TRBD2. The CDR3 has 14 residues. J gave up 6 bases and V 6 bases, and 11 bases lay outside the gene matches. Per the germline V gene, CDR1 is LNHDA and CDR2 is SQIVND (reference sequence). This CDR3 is CASSPHRTRSEQYF. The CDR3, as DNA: TGTGCCAGTAGCCCCCACCGGACTAGAAGCGAGCAGTACTTC.

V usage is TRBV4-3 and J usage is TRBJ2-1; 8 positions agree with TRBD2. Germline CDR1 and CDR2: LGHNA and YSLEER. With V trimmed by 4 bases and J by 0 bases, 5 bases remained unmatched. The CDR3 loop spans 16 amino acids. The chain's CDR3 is CASSLIAGSSYNEQFF. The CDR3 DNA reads TGCGCCAGCAGCCTTATAGCGGGATCCTCCTACAATGAGCAGTTCTTC.

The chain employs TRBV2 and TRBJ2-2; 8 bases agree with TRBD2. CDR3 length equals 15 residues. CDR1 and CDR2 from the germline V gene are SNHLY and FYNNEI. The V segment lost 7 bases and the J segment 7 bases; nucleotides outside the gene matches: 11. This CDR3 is CASNKAGDHIGELFF. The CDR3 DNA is TGTGCCAGCAATAAAGCGGGAGACCACATCGGGGAGCTGTTTTTT.

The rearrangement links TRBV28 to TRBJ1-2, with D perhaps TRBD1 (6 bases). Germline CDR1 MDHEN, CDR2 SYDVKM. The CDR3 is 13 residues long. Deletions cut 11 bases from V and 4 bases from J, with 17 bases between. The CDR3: CAGSGTHSYGYTF. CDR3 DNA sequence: TGTGCCGGCTCCGGGACACACAGCTATGGCTACACCTTC.

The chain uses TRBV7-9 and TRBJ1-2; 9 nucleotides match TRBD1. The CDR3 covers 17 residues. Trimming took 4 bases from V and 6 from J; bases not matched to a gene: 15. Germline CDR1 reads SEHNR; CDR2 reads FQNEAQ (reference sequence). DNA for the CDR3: TGTGCCAGCAGCTCCGAGTATAACCTTAACAGGGGGCATGGCTACACCTTC. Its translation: CASSSEYNLNRGHGYTF.

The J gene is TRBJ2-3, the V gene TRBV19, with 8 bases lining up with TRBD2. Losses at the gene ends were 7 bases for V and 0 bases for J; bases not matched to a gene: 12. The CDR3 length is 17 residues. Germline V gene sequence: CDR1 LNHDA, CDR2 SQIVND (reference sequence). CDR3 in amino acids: CASTLTPTSGSTDTQYF. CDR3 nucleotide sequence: TGTGCCAGTACCCTCACCCCCACTAGCGGCAGCACAGATACGCAGTATTTT.

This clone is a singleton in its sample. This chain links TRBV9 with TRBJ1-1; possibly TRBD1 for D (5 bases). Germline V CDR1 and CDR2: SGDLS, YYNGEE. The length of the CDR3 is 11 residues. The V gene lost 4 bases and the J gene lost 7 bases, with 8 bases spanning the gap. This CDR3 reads CASSTDSEAFF. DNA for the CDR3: TGTGCCAGCAGCACAGACAGTGAAGCTTTCTTT.

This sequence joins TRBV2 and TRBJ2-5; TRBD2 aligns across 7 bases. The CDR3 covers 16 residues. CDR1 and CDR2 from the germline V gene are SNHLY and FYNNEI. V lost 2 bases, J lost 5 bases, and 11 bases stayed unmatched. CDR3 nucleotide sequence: TGTGCCAGCAGTGAAAGAGGTGGCGGGAGTGGCGAGACCCAGTACTTC. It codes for CASSERGGGSGETQYF. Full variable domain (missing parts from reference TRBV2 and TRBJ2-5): EPEVTQTPSHQVTQMGQEVILRCVPISNHLYFYWYRQILGQKVEFLVSFYNNEISEKSEIFDDQFSVERPDGSNFTLKIRSTKLEDSAMYFCASSERGGGSGETQYFGPGTRLLVL.

CDR3 bases: TGTGCCAGCAGTCTTCCGGGACAGGGGGGCCCTGAAGCTTTCTTT. The encoded protein is CASSLPGQGGPEAFF. J is TRBJ1-1 and V is TRBV5-6; 11 bases match TRBD1. The CDR3 has 15 amino acids. Germline V CDR1 and CDR2: SGHDT, YYEEEE. Trimming removed 5 bases from V and 6 bases from J; junction bases left unmatched: 9.